These 9 T cell receptor beta chains were sequenced from one sample in a study of T cell responses to AZD1222 COVID-19 vaccine (dated by TCRdb to 2020 to 2023). According to the study, the label for this sample's time point signals: about 28 days (+/-7) after the second vaccine dose. Preparation of the library involved the immunoSEQ multiplex PCR assay. In TCRdb, the immuneACCESS table is reduced to in-frame sequences with V and J assigned. These tables do not hold every clone; where another copy was compared, an unresolved V gene accounts for under half, and the others remain unexplained. This sample is represented by 150,000 to 200,000 clones; around nine tenths of them were singletons. The top ten constitute roughly 4% of the sample. Here the sequenced sample was peripheral blood, taken 28 days after the second AZD1222 dose. Receptors were obtained from an adult who received the AZD1222 COVID-19 vaccine.

The chain links TRBV7-9 to TRBJ1-5; tentatively, D is TRBD1 (5 bases). In germline, CDR1 is SEHNR, CDR2 FQNEAQ (reference sequence). Trimming left V 5 bases short and J 1 base short, with 18 bases between. CDR3 length equals 17 residues. Here the CDR3 reads CASSPGLARESNQPQHF. The CDR3 DNA reads TGTGCCAGCAGCCCGGGGTTAGCCAGGGAAAGCAATCAGCCCCAGCATTTT.

A few counts support this clone. The chain carries TRBV5-6 and TRBJ1-5; the D is unclear. This CDR3 is 14 amino acids long. Germline values: CDR1 SGHDT, CDR2 YYEEEE. V lost 1 base and J 3 bases, leaving 8 bases between the germline ends. DNA of the CDR3: TGTGCCAGCAGCTTGATTCGGGACAATCAGCCCCAGCATTTT. This gives the protein CASSLIRDNQPQHF.

This clone was counted many times. The gene calls are TRBV5-4 and TRBJ1-6; tentative D call: TRBD1 (5 bases). V was pared by 3 bases and J by 7 bases, with 5 bases between. Germline lookup yields CDR1 SGHNT and CDR2 YYREEE (reference sequence). The CDR3 contains 12 residues. The CDR3 DNA sequence: TGTGCCAGCAGCTGGGACAATTCACCCCTCCACTTT. This encodes CASSWDNSPLHF.

This chain connects TRBV6-6 to TRBJ1-5; 7 bases are shared with TRBD1. Germline loops: CDR1 MNHNY, CDR2 SVGAGI (reference sequence). The CDR3 is 17 amino acids. Losses at the gene ends were 5 bases for V and 0 bases for J; bases not matched to a gene: 10. The CDR3 here is CASSRLPGQTSNQPQHF. Here the CDR3 DNA reads TGTGCCAGCAGTCGACTTCCGGGACAGACTAGCAATCAGCCCCAGCATTTT.

The genes are TRBV19 and TRBJ2-7; D is tentatively TRBD1 or TRBD2 (5 bases each). V was shortened by 4 bases and J by 3 bases, with 13 bases between the two germline ends. Per the germline V gene, CDR1 is LNHDA and CDR2 is SQIVND (reference sequence). The CDR3 is 14 residues long. The CDR3 DNA reads TGTGCCAGTAGTAACGGGGCCGGCGACTACGAGCAGTACTTC. Amino acids: CASSNGAGDYEQYF.

This clone was detected only once. The genes are TRBV30 and TRBJ1-2; 7 nucleotides line up with TRBD1. The CDR3 is made up of 14 amino acids. In germline, CDR1 is GTSNPN, CDR2 SVGIG (reference sequence). V gave up 6 bases and J gave up 3 bases; unmatched junction bases: 10. The CDR3 is CACTRGDSYYGYTF. The CDR3 DNA reads as TGTGCCTGCACACGGGGGGACAGCTACTATGGCTACACCTTC.

The V call is TRBV29-1, the J call TRBJ1-2, with a tentative D call TRBD1 (5 bases). The CDR3 has 11 amino acids. In germline, CDR1 is SQVTM, CDR2 ANQGSEA. CDR3 in DNA: TGCTCCCTGGGAGGGGACGGGGGCTACACCTTC. As protein: CSLGGDGGYTF.

This chain uses TRBV30 with TRBJ1-4, with 7 bases identical to TRBD1. This CDR3 is 13 amino acids long. J lost 5 bases, V lost 5 bases, and 5 bases had no gene match. CDR1 is GTSNPN, CDR2 SVGIG, per germline (reference sequence). CDR3 loop: CAWAGTVNEKLFF. DNA for the CDR3: TGTGCCTGGGCCGGGACAGTAAATGAAAAACTGTTTTTT.

The V gene is TRBV2, the J gene TRBJ1-2; tentatively, D is TRBD1 (5 bases). V lost 6 bases, J lost 8 bases, and 25 bases lay in between. Germline V lookup: CDR1 SNHLY, CDR2 FYNNEI. This CDR3 region has 16 residues. The CDR3 bases are TGTGCCAGCAGATACACCGGGACGGAGAATCTAGGAGGCTACACCTTC. Translation gives CASRYTGTENLGGYTF.